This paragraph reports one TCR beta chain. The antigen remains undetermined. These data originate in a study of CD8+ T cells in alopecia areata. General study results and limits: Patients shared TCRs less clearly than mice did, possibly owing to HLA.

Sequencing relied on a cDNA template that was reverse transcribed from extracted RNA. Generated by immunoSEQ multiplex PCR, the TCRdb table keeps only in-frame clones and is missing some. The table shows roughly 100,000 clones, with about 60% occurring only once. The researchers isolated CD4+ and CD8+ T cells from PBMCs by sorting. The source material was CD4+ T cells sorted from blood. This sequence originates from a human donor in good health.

The CDR3 bases are TGCAGCGCGTCGGGGCAAGGGTCCGATACGCAGTATTTT. Its translation is CSASGQGSDTQYF. This chain links TRBV29-1 with TRBJ2-3; D possibly matches TRBD1 or TRBD2 (5 bases each). The CDR3 runs 13 residues. V gave up 7 bases and J gave up 6 bases, with 17 bases separating them. CDR1 SQVTM and CDR2 ANQGSEA come from the germline V gene.